This T cell receptor beta chain came from a study of graft-versus-host responses after intestinal transplantation. Clones were read by immunoSEQ multiplex PCR, and TCRdb kept only the in-frame ones, dropping some. The table shows about 21,000 clones, with 33% occurring only once. The plating included roughly 200,000 irradiated, violet-dye-labeled stimulator cells together with roughly 200,000 CFSE-labeled responder cells. This clone was detected a few times. Material: alloreactive CD8+ T cells from a mixed lymphocyte reaction culture, obtained before intestinal transplant. The subset was: CFSE-low proliferating T cells sorted from roughly 6-day pre-transplant mixed lymphocyte reaction (GvH or HvG direction). This clonotype was sampled from a human patient who received an intestinal transplant.

The CDR3 protein is CASKDANSYEQYF. The CDR3 nucleotides are TGTGCCAGCAAGGACGCGAACTCCTACGAGCAGTACTTC. The chain links TRBV27 to TRBJ2-7; D uncertain. CDR1 and CDR2 from the germline V gene are MNHEY and SMNVEV (reference sequence). V lost 7 bases, J lost 0 bases, and 10 bases lay in between. The length of the CDR3 is 13 residues.